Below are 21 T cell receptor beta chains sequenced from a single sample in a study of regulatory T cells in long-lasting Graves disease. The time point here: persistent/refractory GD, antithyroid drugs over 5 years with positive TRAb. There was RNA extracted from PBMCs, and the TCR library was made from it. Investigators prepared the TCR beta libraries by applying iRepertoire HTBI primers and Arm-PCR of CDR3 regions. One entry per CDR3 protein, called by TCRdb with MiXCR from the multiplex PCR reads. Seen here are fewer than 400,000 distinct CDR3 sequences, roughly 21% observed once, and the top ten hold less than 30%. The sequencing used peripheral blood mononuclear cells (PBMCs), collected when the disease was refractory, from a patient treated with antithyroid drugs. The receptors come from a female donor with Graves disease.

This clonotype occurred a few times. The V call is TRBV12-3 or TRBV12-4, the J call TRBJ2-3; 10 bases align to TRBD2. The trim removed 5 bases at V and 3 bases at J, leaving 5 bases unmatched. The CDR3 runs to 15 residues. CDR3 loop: CASSPSGSATDTQYF. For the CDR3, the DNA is TGTGCCAGCAGTCCTAGCGGGAGTGCGACAGATACGCAGTATTTT.

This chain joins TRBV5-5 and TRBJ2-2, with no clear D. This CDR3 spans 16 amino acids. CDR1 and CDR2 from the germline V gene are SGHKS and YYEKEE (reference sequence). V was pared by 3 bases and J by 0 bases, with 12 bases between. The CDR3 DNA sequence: TGTGCCAGCAGCTCACTTACCCGTACGAACACCGGGGAGCTGTTTTTT. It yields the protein CASSSLTRTNTGELFF.

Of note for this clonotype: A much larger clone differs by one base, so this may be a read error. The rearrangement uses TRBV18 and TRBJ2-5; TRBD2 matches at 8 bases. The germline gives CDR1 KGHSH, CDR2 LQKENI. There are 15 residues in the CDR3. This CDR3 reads CASSPRIAGQGTQYF. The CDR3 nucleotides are TGTGCCAGCTCACCAAGGATAGCGGGGCAAGGGACCCAGTACTTC. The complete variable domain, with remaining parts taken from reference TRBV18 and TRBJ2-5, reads NAGVMQNPRHLVRRRGQEARLRCSPMKGHSHVYWYRQLPEEGLKFMVYLQKENIIDESGMPKERFSAEFPKEGPSILRIQQVVRGDSAAYFCASSPRIAGQGTQYFGPGTRLLVL.

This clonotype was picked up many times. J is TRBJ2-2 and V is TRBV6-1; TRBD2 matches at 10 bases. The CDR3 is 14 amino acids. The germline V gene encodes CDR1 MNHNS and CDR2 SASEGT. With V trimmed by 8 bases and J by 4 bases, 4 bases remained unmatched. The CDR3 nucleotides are TGTGCCAGCCGGGCTAGCGGGGGCACCGGGGAGCTGTTTTTT. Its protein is CASRASGGTGELFF.

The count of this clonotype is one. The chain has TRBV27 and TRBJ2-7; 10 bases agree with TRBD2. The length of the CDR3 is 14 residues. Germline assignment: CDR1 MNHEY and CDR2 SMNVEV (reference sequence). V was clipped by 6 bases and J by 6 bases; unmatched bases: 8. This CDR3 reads CASRSGRGTCEQYF. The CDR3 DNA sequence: TGTGCCAGCAGGAGCGGGAGGGGGACTTGCGAGCAGTACTTC.

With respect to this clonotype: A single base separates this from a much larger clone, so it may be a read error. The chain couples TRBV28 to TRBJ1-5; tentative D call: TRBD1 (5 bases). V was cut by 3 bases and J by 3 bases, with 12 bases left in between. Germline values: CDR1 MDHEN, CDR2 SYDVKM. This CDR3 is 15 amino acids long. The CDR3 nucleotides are TGTGCCAGCAGTTTTCTCTGGGGGGACAATCAGCCCCAGCATTTT. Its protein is CASSFLWGDNQPQHF.

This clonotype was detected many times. CDR3 protein: CASSKGPSYGYTF. The CDR3 bases are TGCGCCAGCAGCAAGGGACCGAGCTATGGCTACACCTTC. This chain connects TRBV5-1 to TRBJ1-2, with D tentatively TRBD1 (5 bases). The germline V gene encodes CDR1 SGHRS and CDR2 YFSETQ. The CDR3 runs 13 residues. The V and J ends lost 4 bases and 4 bases respectively, with 11 bases between them.

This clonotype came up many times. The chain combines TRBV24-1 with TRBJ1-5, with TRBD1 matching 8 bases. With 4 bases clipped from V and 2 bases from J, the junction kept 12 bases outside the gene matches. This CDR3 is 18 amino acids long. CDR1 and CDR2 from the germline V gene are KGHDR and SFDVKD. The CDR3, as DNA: TGTGCCACCAGTGACCCGGGACAGGCTATAGCGGGCAATCAGCCCCAGCATTTT. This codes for CATSDPGQAIAGNQPQHF.

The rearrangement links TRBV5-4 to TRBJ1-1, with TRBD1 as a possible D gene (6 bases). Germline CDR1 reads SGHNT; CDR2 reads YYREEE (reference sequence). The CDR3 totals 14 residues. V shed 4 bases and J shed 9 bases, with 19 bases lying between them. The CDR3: CASSQTPGGQQAFF. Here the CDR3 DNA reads TGTGCCAGCAGCCAAACACCCGGAGGACAGCAAGCTTTCTTT.

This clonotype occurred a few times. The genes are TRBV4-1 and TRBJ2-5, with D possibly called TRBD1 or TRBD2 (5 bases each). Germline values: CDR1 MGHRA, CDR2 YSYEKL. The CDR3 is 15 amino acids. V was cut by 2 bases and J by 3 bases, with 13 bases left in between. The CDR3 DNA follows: TGCGCCAGCAGCCAACACGTGGGGGTGGAAGAGACCCAGTACTTC. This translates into CASSQHVGVEETQYF.

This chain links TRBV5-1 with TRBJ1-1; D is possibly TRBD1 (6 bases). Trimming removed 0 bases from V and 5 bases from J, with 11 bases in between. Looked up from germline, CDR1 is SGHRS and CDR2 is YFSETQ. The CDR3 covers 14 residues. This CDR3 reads CASSLESGDTEAFF. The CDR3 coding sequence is TGCGCCAGCAGCTTGGAGTCAGGGGATACTGAAGCTTTCTTT.

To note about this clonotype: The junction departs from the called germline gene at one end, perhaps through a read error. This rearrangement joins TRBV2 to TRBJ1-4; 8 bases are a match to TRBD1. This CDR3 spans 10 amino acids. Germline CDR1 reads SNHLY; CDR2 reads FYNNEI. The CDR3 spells CASTGQELLF. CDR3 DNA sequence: TGTGCCAGCACGGGACAGGAACTGCTTTTT. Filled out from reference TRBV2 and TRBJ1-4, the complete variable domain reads EPEVTQTPSHQVTQMGQEVILRCVPISNHLYFYWYRQILGQKVEFLVSFYNNEISEKSEIFDDQFSVERPDGSNFTLKIRSTKLEDSAMYFCASTGQELLFGSGTQLSVL.

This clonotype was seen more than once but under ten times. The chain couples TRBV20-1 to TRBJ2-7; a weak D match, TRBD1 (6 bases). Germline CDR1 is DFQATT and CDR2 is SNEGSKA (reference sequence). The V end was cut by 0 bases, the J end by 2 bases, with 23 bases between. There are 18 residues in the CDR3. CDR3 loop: CSARDPARAKGVAYEQYF. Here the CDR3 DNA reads TGCAGTGCTAGAGATCCGGCCAGAGCTAAGGGGGTTGCCTACGAGCAGTACTTC.

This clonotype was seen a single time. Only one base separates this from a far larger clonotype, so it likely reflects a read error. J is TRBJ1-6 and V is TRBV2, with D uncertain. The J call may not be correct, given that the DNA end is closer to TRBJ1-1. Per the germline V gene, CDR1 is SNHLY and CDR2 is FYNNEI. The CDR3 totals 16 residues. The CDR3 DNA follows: TGTGCCAGCAGTGGGAGATCCGTTGGGATGAACACTGGAGCTTTCTTT. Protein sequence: CASSGRSVGMNTGAFF.

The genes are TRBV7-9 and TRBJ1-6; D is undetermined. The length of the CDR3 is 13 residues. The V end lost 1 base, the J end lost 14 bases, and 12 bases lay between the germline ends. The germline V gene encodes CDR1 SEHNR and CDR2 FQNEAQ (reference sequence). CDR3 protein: CASSLVDGKTLHF. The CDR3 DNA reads TGTGCCAGCAGCTTAGTAGACGGAAAGACCCTCCACTTT. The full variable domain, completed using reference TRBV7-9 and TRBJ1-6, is DTGVSQNPRHKITKRGQNVTFRCDPISEHNRLYWYRQTLGQGPEFLTYFQNEAQLEKSRLLSDRFSAERPKGSFSTLEIQRTEQGDSAMYLCASSLVDGKTLHFGNGTRLTVT.

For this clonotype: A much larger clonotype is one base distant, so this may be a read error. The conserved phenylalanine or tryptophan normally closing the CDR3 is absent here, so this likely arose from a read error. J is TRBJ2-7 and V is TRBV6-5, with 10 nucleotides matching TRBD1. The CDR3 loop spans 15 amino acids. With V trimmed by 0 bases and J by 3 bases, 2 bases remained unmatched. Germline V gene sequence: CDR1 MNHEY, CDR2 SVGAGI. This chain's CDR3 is CASSYSRDRGYEQYL. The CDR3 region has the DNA TGTGCCAGCAGTTACTCGAGGGACAGGGGCTACGAGCAGTACCTC.

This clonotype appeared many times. The CDR3 DNA reads TGTGCCATCAGCGACAACGAGGGACTAGGTTTTAACGAGCAGTACTTC. It is translated as CAISDNEGLGFNEQYF. J is TRBJ2-7 and V is TRBV10-3; 8 nucleotides agree with TRBD2. V lost 6 bases to trimming and J lost 5 bases; unmatched junction nucleotides: 15. In germline, CDR1 is ENHRY, CDR2 SYGVKD. This CDR3 is built from 16 residues.

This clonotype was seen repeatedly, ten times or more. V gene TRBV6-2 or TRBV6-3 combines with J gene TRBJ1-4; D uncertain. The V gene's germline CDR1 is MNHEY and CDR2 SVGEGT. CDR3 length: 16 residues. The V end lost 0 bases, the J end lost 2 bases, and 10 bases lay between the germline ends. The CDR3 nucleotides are TGTGCCAGCAGTTACTCATGGGGAAGGACTAATGAAAAACTGTTTTTT. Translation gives CASSYSWGRTNEKLFF.

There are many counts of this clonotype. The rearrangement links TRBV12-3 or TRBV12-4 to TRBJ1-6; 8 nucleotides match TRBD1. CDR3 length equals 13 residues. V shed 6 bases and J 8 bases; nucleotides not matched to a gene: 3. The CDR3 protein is CASRRQGHSPLHF. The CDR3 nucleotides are TGTGCCAGCAGACGACAGGGGCATTCACCCCTCCACTTT.

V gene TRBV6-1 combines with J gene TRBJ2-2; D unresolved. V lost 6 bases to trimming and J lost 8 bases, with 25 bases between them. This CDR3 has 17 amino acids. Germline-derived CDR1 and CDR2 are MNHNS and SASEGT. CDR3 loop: CASRNARGHGIWGELFF. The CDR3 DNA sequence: TGTGCCAGCAGGAATGCGAGAGGTCATGGAATCTGGGGGGAGCTGTTTTTT.

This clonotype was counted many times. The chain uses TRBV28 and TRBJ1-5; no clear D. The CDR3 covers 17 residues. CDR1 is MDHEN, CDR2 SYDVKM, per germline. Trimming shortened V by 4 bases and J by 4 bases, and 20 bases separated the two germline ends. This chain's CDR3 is CASSYLPYRVGNQPQHF. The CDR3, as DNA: TGTGCCAGCAGTTACCTCCCATATAGGGTGGGAAATCAGCCCCAGCATTTT. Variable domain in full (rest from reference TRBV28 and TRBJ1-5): DVKVTQSSRYLVKRTGEKVFLECVQDMDHENMFWYRQDPGLGLRLIYFSYDVKMKEKGDIPEGYSVSREKKERFSLILESASTNQTSMYLCASSYLPYRVGNQPQHFGDGTRLSIL.